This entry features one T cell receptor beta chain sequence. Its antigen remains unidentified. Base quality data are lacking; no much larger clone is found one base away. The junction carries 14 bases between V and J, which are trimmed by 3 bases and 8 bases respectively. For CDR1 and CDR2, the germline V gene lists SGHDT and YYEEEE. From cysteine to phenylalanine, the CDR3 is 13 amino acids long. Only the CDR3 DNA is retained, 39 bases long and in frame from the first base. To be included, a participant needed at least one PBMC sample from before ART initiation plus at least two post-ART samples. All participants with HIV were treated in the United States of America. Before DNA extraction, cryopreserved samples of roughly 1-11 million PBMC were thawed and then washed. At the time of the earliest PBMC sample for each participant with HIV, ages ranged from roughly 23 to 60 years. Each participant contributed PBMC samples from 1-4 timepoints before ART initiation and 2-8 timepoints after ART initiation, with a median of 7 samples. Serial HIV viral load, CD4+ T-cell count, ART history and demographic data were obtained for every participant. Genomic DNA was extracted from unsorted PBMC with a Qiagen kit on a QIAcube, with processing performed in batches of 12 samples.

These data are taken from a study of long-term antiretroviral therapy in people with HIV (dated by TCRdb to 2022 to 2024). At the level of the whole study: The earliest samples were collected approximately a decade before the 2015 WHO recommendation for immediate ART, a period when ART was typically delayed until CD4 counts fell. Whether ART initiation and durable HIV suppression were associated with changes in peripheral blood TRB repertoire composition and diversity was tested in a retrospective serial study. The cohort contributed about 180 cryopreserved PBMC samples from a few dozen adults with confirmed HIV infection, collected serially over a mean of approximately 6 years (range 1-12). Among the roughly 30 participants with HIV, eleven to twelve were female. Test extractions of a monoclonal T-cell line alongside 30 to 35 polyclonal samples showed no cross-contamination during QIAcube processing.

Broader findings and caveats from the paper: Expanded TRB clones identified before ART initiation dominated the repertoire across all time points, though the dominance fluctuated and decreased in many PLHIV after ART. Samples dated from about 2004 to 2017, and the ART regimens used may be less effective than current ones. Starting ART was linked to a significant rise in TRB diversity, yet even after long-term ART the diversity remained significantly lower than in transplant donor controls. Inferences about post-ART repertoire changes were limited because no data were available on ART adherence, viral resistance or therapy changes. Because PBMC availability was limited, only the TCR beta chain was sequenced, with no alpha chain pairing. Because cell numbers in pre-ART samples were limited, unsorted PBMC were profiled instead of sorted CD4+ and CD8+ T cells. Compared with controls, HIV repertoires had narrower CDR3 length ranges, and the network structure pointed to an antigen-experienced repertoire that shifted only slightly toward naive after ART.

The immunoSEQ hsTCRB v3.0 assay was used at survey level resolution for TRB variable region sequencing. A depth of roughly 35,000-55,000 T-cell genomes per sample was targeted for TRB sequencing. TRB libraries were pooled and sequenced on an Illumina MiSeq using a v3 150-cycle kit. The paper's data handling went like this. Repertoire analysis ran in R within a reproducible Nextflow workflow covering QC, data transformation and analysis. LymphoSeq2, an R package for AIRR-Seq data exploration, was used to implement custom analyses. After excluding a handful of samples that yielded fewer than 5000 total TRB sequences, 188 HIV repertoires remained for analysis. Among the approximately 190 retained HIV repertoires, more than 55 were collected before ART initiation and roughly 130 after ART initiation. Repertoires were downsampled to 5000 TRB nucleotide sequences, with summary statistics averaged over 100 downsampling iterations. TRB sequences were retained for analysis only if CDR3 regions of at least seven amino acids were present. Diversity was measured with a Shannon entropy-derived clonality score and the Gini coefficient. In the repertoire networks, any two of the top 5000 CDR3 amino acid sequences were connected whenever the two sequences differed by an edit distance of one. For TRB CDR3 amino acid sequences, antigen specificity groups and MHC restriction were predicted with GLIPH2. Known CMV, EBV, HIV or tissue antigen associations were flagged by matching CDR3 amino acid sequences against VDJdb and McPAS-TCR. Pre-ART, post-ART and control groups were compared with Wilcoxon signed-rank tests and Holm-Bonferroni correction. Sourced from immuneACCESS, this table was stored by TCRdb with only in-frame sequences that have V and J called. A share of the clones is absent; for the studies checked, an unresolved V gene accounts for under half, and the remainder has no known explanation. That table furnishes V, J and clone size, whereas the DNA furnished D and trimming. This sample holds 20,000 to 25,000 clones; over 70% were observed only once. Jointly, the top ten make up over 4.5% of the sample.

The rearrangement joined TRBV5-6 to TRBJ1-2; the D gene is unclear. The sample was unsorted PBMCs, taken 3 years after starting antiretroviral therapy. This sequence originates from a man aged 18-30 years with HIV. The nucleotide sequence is TGTGCCAGCAGCTCGGACTTTTCTAACGGCTACACCTTC. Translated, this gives CASSSDFSNGYTF.